The 3 T cell receptor beta chains listed next were all sequenced from one sample in a study of blood T cell repertoires in COVID-19. The data were produced by immunoSEQ multiplex PCR, yet TCRdb's version contains in-frame clones alone and is incomplete. Of approximately 150,000 clones in the sample, 70% to 90% were seen once. The sequenced sample consisted of peripheral blood. The receptors originated from a human donor in a cohort sampled during active COVID-19.

This clone was counted only a few times. The chain has TRBV19 and TRBJ2-5; D is perhaps TRBD2 (6 bases). Germline V CDR1 and CDR2: LNHDA, SQIVND (reference sequence). With 8 bases removed from V and 2 bases from J, the gap between germline ends came to 12 bases. The CDR3 is 13 residues long. Written as DNA, the CDR3 is TGTGCCAGTGGGGGGATGGGGCAAGAGACCCAGTACTTC. It translates to CASGGMGQETQYF.

This clone was detected a few times. The chain has TRBV24-1 and TRBJ2-1; 10 nucleotides match TRBD1. CDR3 length: 17 residues. Germline V gene data show CDR1 as KGHDR and CDR2 as SFDVKD. Trimming cost V 4 bases and J 2 bases; bases outside gene matches: 7. The CDR3 bases are TGTGCCACCAGTGACCCGACAGGGGGCAGAACCTACAATGAGCAGTTCTTC. This encodes CATSDPTGGRTYNEQFF.

This clone was seen only once. J is TRBJ2-2 and V is TRBV14; a possible D gene is TRBD1 (6 bases). Germline values: CDR1 SGHDN, CDR2 FVKESK. Trimming stripped 3 bases from V and 1 base from J, with 12 bases between. The CDR3 is 16 amino acids. The CDR3 coding sequence is TGTGCCAGCAGCCAGACACAGGGATGGAACACCGGGGAGCTGTTTTTT. Its protein product is CASSQTQGWNTGELFF.